The 20 T cell receptor beta chains in this list originate from one sample, sequenced in a study of blood T cell repertoires in COVID-19 (TCRdb year 2020). The library was made by the immunoSEQ multiplex PCR assay. TCRdb mirrors the immuneACCESS table, restricted to in-frame sequences. Some clones are absent from its copies; in checked studies, under half trace to an unresolved V gene, and the reason for the others is unknown. This sample is represented by over 120,000 clones; over 70% of them were singletons. 3.5% of the sample belongs to the ten largest clones. Sequencing was carried out using peripheral blood. The receptors were sampled from a man between 65 and 80 years old who had recovered from COVID-19.

This clone was found a few times. The genes are TRBV29-1 and TRBJ1-2; 10 bases are a match to TRBD1. Germline V gene sequence: CDR1 SQVTM, CDR2 ANQGSEA. With 5 bases clipped from V and 3 bases from J, the junction kept 3 bases outside the gene matches. This CDR3 comprises 13 residues. CDR3 nucleotides: TGCAGCGTTCTCGGGACAGGGGACTATGGCTACACCTTC. It yields the protein CSVLGTGDYGYTF.

The chain carries TRBV7-9 and TRBJ2-7, with TRBD1 matching over 7 bases. Germline V CDR1 and CDR2: SEHNR, FQNEAQ (reference sequence). The CDR3 is 13 residues long. The trim removed 4 bases at V and 5 bases at J, leaving 5 bases unmatched. As DNA, the CDR3 is TGTGCCAGCAGCTACCAGGGGGTGGACGAGCAGTACTTC. Translated, it gives CASSYQGVDEQYF.

CDR3 region: CASSGRTSGGGETQYF. In nucleotides, the CDR3 is TGTGCCAGCAGCGGCCGGACTAGCGGAGGGGGGGAGACCCAGTACTTC. J is TRBJ2-5 and V is TRBV7-8; 10 nucleotides line up with TRBD2. Unmatched junction bases numbered 11, after V lost 5 bases and J lost 5 bases. The germline CDR1 and CDR2 sequences are SGHVS and FQNEAQ. This CDR3 comprises 16 residues.

The table lists this clone with a count of one. The J gene is TRBJ2-2, the V gene TRBV7-2; a weak D match, TRBD1 (5 bases). The germline gives CDR1 SGHTA, CDR2 FQGNSA. Trimming left V 4 bases short and J 5 bases short, with 8 bases between. The CDR3 sequence is 13 residues long. The CDR3 spells CASSSRTTGELFF. Here the CDR3 DNA reads TGTGCCAGCAGCTCCCGGACAACCGGGGAGCTGTTTTTT.

The chain combines TRBV4-2 with TRBJ1-3, with 8 bases fitting TRBD1. Germline V lookup: CDR1 LGHNA, CDR2 YNFKEQ. With 4 bases clipped from V and 2 bases from J, the junction kept 7 bases outside the gene matches. The CDR3 runs to 16 residues. The CDR3 nucleotides read TGTGCCAGCAGCCGATTTGGACAGGGAGCTGGAAACACCATATATTTT. Encoded protein: CASSRFGQGAGNTIYF.

V gene TRBV2 combines with J gene TRBJ2-1, with TRBD1 matching 8 bases. From germline, CDR1 is SNHLY and CDR2 FYNNEI. Unmatched junction bases numbered 8, after V lost 6 bases and J lost 4 bases. The CDR3 is 15 residues long. CDR3 sequence (DNA): TGTGCCAGCAGAGCTCGGGACAGGAGATACAATGAGCAGTTCTTC. Residues: CASRARDRRYNEQFF. The full variable domain, in which reference TRBV2 and TRBJ2-1 provide the parts outside the CDR3, is EPEVTQTPSHQVTQMGQEVILRCVPISNHLYFYWYRQILGQKVEFLVSFYNNEISEKSEIFDDQFSVERPDGSNFTLKIRSTKLEDSAMYFCASRARDRRYNEQFFGPGTRLTVL.

J is TRBJ1-2 and V is TRBV5-1; D is ambiguous. V dropped 0 bases and J dropped 8 bases, with 23 bases sitting between them. Germline V gene lookup returns CDR1 SGHRS and CDR2 YFSETQ. The CDR3 is 17 residues long. Here the CDR3 reads CASSLEATGRGVEGYTF. The CDR3 bases are TGCGCCAGCAGCTTGGAGGCCACTGGCCGGGGTGTGGAGGGCTACACCTTC.

This clone was counted ten times or more. The chain combines TRBV4-1 with TRBJ2-2; possible D gene TRBD1, 6 bases. This CDR3 has 15 residues. CDR1 and CDR2 (germline): MGHRA, YSYEKL. Trimming stripped 4 bases from V and 7 bases from J, with 16 bases between. CDR3 protein: CASSPTFGGFGELFF. The CDR3 DNA follows: TGCGCCAGCAGCCCGACCTTTGGGGGCTTCGGGGAGCTGTTTTTT.

The gene calls are TRBV27 and TRBJ2-3; the D gene is possibly TRBD2 (5 bases). The ends were cut back, 6 bases at V and 0 bases at J, with 16 bases in the middle. CDR3 length: 16 residues. Looked up from germline, CDR1 is MNHEY and CDR2 is SMNVEV (reference sequence). CDR3 sequence (DNA): TGTGCCAGCAGGCGGGCTGGCGGAACTAGCACAGATACGCAGTATTTT. Protein: CASRRAGGTSTDTQYF.

V and J are TRBV9 and TRBJ2-3; TRBD2 is a possible D gene (6 bases). The V gene lost 3 bases and the J gene lost 3 bases, with 17 bases spanning the gap. Per germline, CDR1 SGDLS and CDR2 YYNGEE. This CDR3 has 16 amino acids. CDR3 DNA sequence: TGTGCCAGCAGCGCAGATCACCTACGGGAGACAGATACGCAGTATTTT. It translates to CASSADHLRETDTQYF.

A single count supports this clone. The V gene is TRBV10-3, the J gene TRBJ2-1; the match to TRBD1 covers 8 bases. There are 14 residues in the CDR3. J was trimmed by 3 bases and V by 7 bases; bases with no gene match: 5. Germline V lookup: CDR1 ENHRY, CDR2 SYGVKD. CDR3 coding DNA: TGTGCCATCACAGACAGGGGAAACTACAATGAGCAGTTCTTC. Translated: CAITDRGNYNEQFF.

The chain joins TRBV19 to TRBJ2-7; 7 bases are a match to TRBD1. Germline CDR1 and CDR2: LNHDA and SQIVND (reference sequence). This CDR3 has 14 residues. J gave up 4 bases and V 3 bases, and 6 bases lay outside the gene matches. The DNA for the CDR3 is TGTGCCAGTAGTATCAGGGGACAGAGTTACGAGCAGTACTTC. Protein: CASSIRGQSYEQYF.

The chain joins TRBV11-2 to TRBJ2-7; a weak D match, TRBD1 (5 bases). Germline CDR1 is SGHAT and CDR2 is FQNNGV. The CDR3 runs 13 residues. Trimming took 6 bases from V and 3 from J, leaving 12 bases between them. Here the CDR3 reads CASSWGGNYEQYF. The CDR3 bases are TGTGCCAGCAGTTGGGGCGGAAACTACGAGCAGTACTTC.

This clone has more than one count but fewer than ten. CDR3 sequence (DNA): TGTGCCAGCAGTTCATCGCGACAGGGATTTTCAGAGACCCAGTACTTC. It codes for CASSSSRQGFSETQYF. This sequence joins TRBV11-3 and TRBJ2-5; 7 bases align to TRBD1. The CDR3 consists of 16 residues. Germline lookup yields CDR1 SGHNT and CDR2 YENEEA. Trimming took 6 bases from V and 4 from J; bases not matched to a gene: 14.

The chain combines TRBV29-1 with TRBJ2-7, with TRBD2 matching over 7 bases. Germline V lookup: CDR1 SQVTM, CDR2 ANQGSEA. V lost 4 bases and J lost 2; bases outside the gene matches: 8. CDR3 length: 14 amino acids. This chain's CDR3 is CSVAGGDGTYEQYF. CDR3 coding DNA: TGCAGCGTTGCGGGGGGAGATGGAACCTACGAGCAGTACTTC.

This clone has just a few counts. CDR3 bases: TGCGCCAGCAGCGAGGGGCGGGGGTTTAGCAATCAGCCCCAGCATTTT. Translation: CASSEGRGFSNQPQHF. The rearrangement uses TRBV10-2 and TRBJ1-5; a possible D gene is TRBD1 (5 bases). The CDR3 sequence is 16 residues long. CDR1 WSHSY and CDR2 SAAADI come from the germline V gene. V lost 6 bases to trimming and J lost 0 bases, with 15 bases between them.

The chain's CDR3 is CASSRRLAGGFDEQYF. The CDR3 coding sequence is TGTGCCAGCTCCCGACGACTAGCGGGAGGTTTCGACGAGCAGTACTTC. The J gene is TRBJ2-7, the V gene TRBV18; TRBD2 agrees at 13 bases. The CDR3 sequence is 16 residues long. The germline V gene encodes CDR1 KGHSH and CDR2 LQKENI. Trimming took 6 bases from V and 5 from J; bases not matched to a gene: 10.

The chain combines TRBV9 with TRBJ2-1; D is unresolved. Germline CDR1 and CDR2: SGDLS and YYNGEE. V gave up 0 bases and J gave up 7 bases, with 5 bases separating them. The CDR3 is made up of 12 amino acids. The CDR3 region has the DNA TGTGCCAGCAGCGTAGGGCAGAATGAGCAGTTCTTC. Translated: CASSVGQNEQFF. Based on the CDR3 plus reference TRBV9 and TRBJ2-1, the full variable domain is DSGVTQTPKHLITATGQRVTLRCSPRSGDLSVYWYQQSLDQGLQFLIQYYNGEERAKGNILERFSAQQFPDLHSELNLSSLELGDSALYFCASSVGQNEQFFGPGTRLTVL.

This chain joins TRBV29-1 and TRBJ2-7; no reliable D call. Trimming left V 4 bases short and J 6 bases short, with 4 bases between. The germline V gene encodes CDR1 SQVTM and CDR2 ANQGSEA. This CDR3 has 9 residues. Here the CDR3 DNA reads TGCAGCGTTGTCATCGAGCAGTACTTC. Protein product: CSVVIEQYF.

The chain carries TRBV3-1 (or the pseudogene TRBV3-2) and TRBJ2-6; a weak D match, TRBD1 (5 bases). This CDR3 is built from 18 residues. The germline V gene has CDR1 LGHDT and CDR2 YNNKEL (reference sequence). The ends were cut back, 2 bases at V and 0 bases at J, with 14 bases in the middle. The CDR3 coding sequence is TGTGCCAGCAGCCAAAACCCAGGGTGGGGCTCTGGGGCCAACGTCCTGACTTTC. As protein: CASSQNPGWGSGANVLTF.